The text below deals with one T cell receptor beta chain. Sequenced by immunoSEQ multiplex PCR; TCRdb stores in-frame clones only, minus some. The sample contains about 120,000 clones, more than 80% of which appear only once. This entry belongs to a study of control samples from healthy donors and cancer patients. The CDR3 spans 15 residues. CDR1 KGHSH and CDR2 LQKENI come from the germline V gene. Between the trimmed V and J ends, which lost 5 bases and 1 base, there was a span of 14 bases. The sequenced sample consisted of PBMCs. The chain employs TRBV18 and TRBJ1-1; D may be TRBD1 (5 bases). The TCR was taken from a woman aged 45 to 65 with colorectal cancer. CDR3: CASSSLGQGNTEAFF. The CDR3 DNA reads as TGTGCCAGCTCATCCCTTGGGCAGGGGAACACTGAAGCTTTCTTT. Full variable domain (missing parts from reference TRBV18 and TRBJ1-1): NAGVMQNPRHLVRRRGQEARLRCSPMKGHSHVYWYRQLPEEGLKFMVYLQKENIIDESGMPKERFSAEFPKEGPSILRIQQVVRGDSAAYFCASSSLGQGNTEAFFGQGTRLTVV.